The rows below give T cell receptor beta chains drawn from one sample of a study of technical replicates of blood from a few donors. The data were produced by immunoSEQ multiplex PCR, yet TCRdb's version contains in-frame clones alone and is incomplete. The table has 65,000 to 90,000 clones, around 94% seen once. The sample consisted of T cells isolated from PBMCs. These receptor sequences come from a human donor in good health. CDR3s include the opening cysteine and the closing phenylalanine or tryptophan. The D gene is left open where the match is weak. A clone size is listed for some rows: how often the clone was seen (once, few, many), or a class if it is expanded.

V gene	clone size	D gene	J gene	CDR3 protein	CDR3 DNA
TRBV10-3	.	TRBD1	TRBJ2-7	CAISSDRELHEQYF	TGTGCCATCAGCTCAGACAGGGAACTCCACGAGCAGTACTTC
TRBV19	.	.	TRBJ1-2	CASSLENFGYTF	TGTGCCAGTAGTCTCGAAAACTTTGGCTACACCTTC
TRBV7-3	.	TRBD2	TRBJ2-3	CASSLTPPLAGAEDTQYF	TGTGCCAGCAGCTTAACTCCTCCCCTAGCGGGAGCCGAAGATACGCAGTATTTT
TRBV19	.	.	TRBJ1-1	CASSIGGSTEAFF	TGTGCCAGTAGTATCGGCGGGAGCACTGAAGCTTTCTTT
TRBV9	.	TRBD2	TRBJ2-7	CASSVAPSGTNYEQYF	TGTGCCAGCAGCGTAGCTCCTAGCGGCACTAACTACGAGCAGTACTTC
TRBV5-6	.	TRBD2	TRBJ2-7	CASSLRQGGSYEQYF	TGTGCCAGCAGCTTGAGGCAGGGAGGGTCCTACGAGCAGTACTTC
TRBV10-1	once	TRBD1	TRBJ1-4	CASRRFSWTGGEKLFF	TGCGCCAGCAGGCGATTCTCCTGGACAGGCGGTGAAAAACTGTTTTTT
TRBV25-1	few	.	TRBJ2-1	CASSDSGSYNEQFF	TGTGCCAGCAGTGATTCAGGGTCCTACAATGAGCAGTTCTTC
TRBV11-2	.	.	TRBJ1-1	CASSLGGPYPAFF	TGTGCCAGCAGCTTAGGGGGGCCCTATCCGGCTTTCTTT
TRBV5-4	.	.	TRBJ2-7	CASSLDPSGSYEQYF	TGTGCCAGCAGCTTGGATCCCTCGGGGTCCTACGAGCAGTACTTC
TRBV18	.	TRBD1	TRBJ2-4	CASSATGNTQNIQYF	TGTGCCAGCTCAGCGACAGGGAATACTCAAAACATTCAGTACTTC
TRBV6-6	.	TRBD2	TRBJ2-1	CASSYSQAGENEQFF	TGTGCCAGCAGTTACAGCCAAGCGGGAGAAAATGAGCAGTTCTTC
TRBV18	once	TRBD1	TRBJ2-7	CASSPGTGRYF	TGTGCCAGCTCACCCGGGACAGGCCGGTACTTC
TRBV27	.	.	TRBJ1-1	CASSLSASTEAFF	TGTGCCAGCAGTTTGTCCGCCAGCACTGAAGCTTTCTTT
TRBV28	once	.	TRBJ2-7	CASSEWGEAYEQYF	TGTGCCAGCAGTGAATGGGGGGAGGCCTACGAGCAGTACTTC
TRBV7-2	once	.	TRBJ1-2	CASSLTDLYGYTF	TGTGCCAGCAGCTTGACAGATCTCTATGGCTACACCTTC
TRBV25-1	.	TRBD1	TRBJ1-2	CASRSTGGSYGYTF	TGTGCCAGCAGATCGACAGGGGGCAGCTATGGCTACACCTTC
TRBV9	.	.	TRBJ2-2	CASSVSGGLTGELFF	TGTGCCAGCAGCGTATCTGGAGGGTTGACCGGGGAGCTGTTTTTT
TRBV4-2	.	.	TRBJ2-7	CASSLQDEFYEQYF	TGTGCCAGCAGCCTCCAGGATGAATTCTACGAGCAGTACTTC
TRBV5-1	.	.	TRBJ2-3	CASSLGVYSDTQYF	TGCGCCAGCAGCTTGGGAGTTTACTCAGATACGCAGTATTTT
TRBV19	.	TRBD2	TRBJ2-3	CAISGLAGGPGADTQYF	TGTGCCATCTCCGGACTAGCGGGAGGGCCGGGGGCAGATACGCAGTATTTT
TRBV6-1	.	.	TRBJ2-1	CASSERGNPDEQFF	TGTGCCAGCAGTGAAAGAGGGAACCCGGATGAGCAGTTCTTC
TRBV30	few	.	TRBJ1-2	CAWSVPGFNGYTF	TGTGCCTGGAGTGTACCGGGGTTCAATGGCTACACCTTC
TRBV5-1	.	TRBD2	TRBJ2-5	CASSPYGSGRETQYF	TGCGCCAGCAGTCCCTACGGTAGCGGGAGAGAGACCCAGTACTTC
TRBV6-5	.	.	TRBJ2-5	CASTPPGHPQETQYF	TGTGCCAGCACCCCCCCGGGACACCCCCAAGAGACCCAGTACTTC
TRBV28	.	TRBD2	TRBJ2-7	CASSPGLAGGPTYEQYF	TGTGCCAGCAGTCCGGGACTAGCGGGAGGTCCGACCTACGAGCAGTACTTC
TRBV6-5	few	.	TRBJ1-1	CASRGGTEAFF	TGTGCCAGCAGGGGGGGCACTGAAGCTTTCTTT
TRBV25-1	.	.	TRBJ1-3	CASSEGRERTGNTIYF	TGTGCCAGCAGTGAAGGGCGGGAAAGAACTGGAAACACCATATATTTT
TRBV2	.	.	TRBJ1-1	CASRVDSNTEAFF	TGTGCCAGCAGGGTGGACAGTAACACTGAAGCTTTCTTT
TRBV5-6	.	TRBD1	TRBJ2-7	CASSAGTGVLYEQYF	TGTGCCAGCAGCGCCGGGACAGGGGTCTTGTACGAGCAGTACTTC
TRBV6-5	.	TRBD1	TRBJ2-7	CASMVGQGFRYEQYF	TGTGCCAGCATGGTAGGACAGGGGTTTCGCTACGAGCAGTACTTC
TRBV2	.	TRBD1	TRBJ2-2	CASSETPDRRQPGELFF	TGTGCCAGCAGTGAAACTCCGGACAGGCGACAACCCGGGGAGCTGTTTTTT
TRBV28	.	TRBD2	TRBJ2-1	CASSFLGGTRATLEQFF	TGTGCCAGCAGTTTTCTGGGGGGGACTAGGGCTACCCTTGAGCAGTTCTTC
TRBV27	.	TRBD1	TRBJ2-4	CASSSRGNIQYF	TGTGCCAGCAGTTCCAGGGGGAACATTCAGTACTTC
TRBV15	once	.	TRBJ2-5	CATSRDIGQETQYF	TGTGCCACCAGCAGAGACATAGGACAGGAGACCCAGTACTTC
TRBV18	.	.	TRBJ2-3	CASSLGVEDTQYF	TGTGCCAGCTCACTAGGGGTTGAAGATACGCAGTATTTT
TRBV5-1	.	.	TRBJ2-7	CASSLARSYEQYF	TGCGCCAGCAGCTTGGCACGGTCCTACGAGCAGTACTTC
TRBV5-6	.	.	TRBJ1-5	CASSPSGKNQPQHF	TGTGCCAGCAGCCCTTCCGGGAAAAATCAGCCCCAGCATTTT
TRBV19	.	.	TRBJ1-1	CASSISGISTEAFF	TGTGCCAGTAGTATATCAGGGATAAGCACTGAAGCTTTCTTT
TRBV5-1	.	.	TRBJ1-1	CASSPREQGLNTEAFF	TGCGCCAGCAGCCCCAGAGAACAGGGACTGAACACTGAAGCTTTCTTT
TRBV28	.	TRBD1	TRBJ2-7	CASRQGYEQYF	TGTGCCTCCCGACAGGGTTACGAGCAGTACTTC
TRBV5-1	.	.	TRBJ1-5	CASSLRPGREDQPQHF	TGCGCCAGCAGCTTGAGGCCGGGCAGGGAGGATCAGCCCCAGCATTTT
TRBV7-9	.	TRBD1	TRBJ1-2	CASSLGTGNYGYTF	TGTGCCAGCAGCTTAGGGACAGGAAACTATGGCTACACCTTC
TRBV27	once	.	TRBJ2-1	CASSSRISEQFF	TGTGCCAGCAGTTCGAGGATTTCTGAGCAGTTCTTC
TRBV7-7	.	TRBD1	TRBJ1-2	CASSLVNWDRKNYGYTF	TGTGCCAGCAGCTTAGTTAATTGGGACAGAAAAAACTATGGCTACACCTTC
TRBV25-1	.	TRBD1	TRBJ1-5	CASSDHGTGNQPQHF	TGTGCCAGCAGTGACCACGGGACAGGCAATCAGCCCCAGCATTTT
TRBV30	.	.	TRBJ2-7	CAWIGMGRNEQYF	TGTGCCTGGATTGGCATGGGGCGGAACGAGCAGTACTTC
TRBV5-5	.	.	TRBJ2-7	CASSFRVTYEQYF	TGTGCCAGCAGCTTCAGGGTCACCTACGAGCAGTACTTC
TRBV7-2	.	TRBD2	TRBJ2-5	CASSLSSAGARETQYF	TGTGCCAGCAGCTTAAGCTCGGCGGGAGCACGGGAGACCCAGTACTTC
TRBV6-1	.	.	TRBJ2-3	CASSAAGLLNTQYF	TGTGCCAGCAGTGCCGCGGGACTGCTAAATACGCAGTATTTT
TRBV11-3	.	.	TRBJ2-1	CASSELDEQFF	TGTGCCAGCAGCGAGCTGGATGAGCAGTTCTTC
TRBV2	.	TRBD2	TRBJ2-3	CAGERESADTQYF	TGTGCCGGGGAGCGGGAGTCGGCAGATACGCAGTATTTT
TRBV2	.	.	TRBJ2-1	CASSSSSGKGYNEQFF	TGTGCCAGCAGTTCATCAAGCGGCAAAGGCTACAATGAGCAGTTCTTC